This TCR beta chain appears in the sequencing data of a study of T cell responses to AZD1222 COVID-19 vaccine. As for this clone: The antigen is undetermined.

The assay was immunoSEQ multiplex PCR, and TCRdb's table has in-frame clones only and misses some. Found here are 200,000 or so clones, about nine tenths of them singletons; the top ten hold approximately 2.7%. General study results and limits: Variant regions that are unmutated are reportedly the target of nearly half of spike-specific TCRs. Across the whole spike, CD4 TCRs peaked at regions 160-218 and 743-854. Seropositive status at baseline applied to only 6 or 7 AZD1222 recipients. The donors showed a predominance of white British ancestry and of females, with possible underestimation of clonal diversity.

V was shortened by 3 bases and J by 6 bases, with 13 bases between the two germline ends. The CDR3 is made up of 14 amino acids. Germline lookup yields CDR1 SGHDT and CDR2 YYEEEE. This specimen was peripheral blood, taken on day 0 of MenACWY control vaccination. The V and J genes are TRBV5-6 and TRBJ2-1, with a weak D call TRBD2 (5 bases). The TCR sequence derives from an adult in good health. The CDR3 coding sequence is TGTGCCAGCAGCTCCCGGCGGGTAAGCAATGAGCAGTTCTTC. Its translation: CASSSRRVSNEQFF.